What follows is one T cell receptor beta chain and its context. Its antigen is not identified. Germline assignment: CDR1 SGHAT and CDR2 FQNNGV. CDR3 length: 13 residues. The V gene lost 0 bases and the J gene lost 4 bases, with 4 bases spanning the gap. After template switching added a universal primer site, the resulting cDNA carried unique molecular identifiers. One entry per CDR3 protein, called by TCRdb with MiXCR from the 5' RACE reads. The sample has 450,000 or so distinct CDR3 sequences, roughly a quarter seen once. The sample comes from a study of identical twins. Broader study findings: Modelling approaches yielded underestimates of out-of-frame TCR alpha sharing between monozygotic twins.

The same sample was also studied in work on T cells expressing NK-cell markers. From that report: TCR beta repertoires came from sorted CD3+CD56+NKG2C+, CD3+CD56+NKG2C- and CD3+CD56-NKG2C+ T cells. About 6 donors had dominant NKG2C+ clonotypes that comprised about 1.0-7.0% of their CD8+ T cells.

This chain links TRBV11-2 with TRBJ1-5; D uncertain. Sample: CD4+ T cells sorted from blood. The sequence came from a woman between 18 and 30 years old in good health. The CDR3 DNA sequence: TGTGCCAGCAGCTTAGAAGAAAATCAGCCCCAGCATTTT. Amino acids: CASSLEENQPQHF.